Presented here are 15 T cell receptor beta chains from one specimen sequenced in a study of T-cell memory formation after mild COVID-19. TCRdb itself ran the 5' RACE reads through MiXCR, one entry per CDR3 protein. Of approximately 390,000 distinct CDR3 sequences listed, around a sixth are singletons. The sequencing sample was made of PBMCs or a T cell subset sorted from them (not recorded which). The receptors here all came from a man younger than 35 who had mild COVID-19 (a few samples of this study predate the infection). Cell type and time point are not known.

This clonotype was observed a few times. This sequence joins TRBV3-1 and TRBJ2-7; 7 bases match TRBD1. The CDR3 contains 12 residues. The ends lost 6 bases at V and 5 bases at J; junction bases unmatched: 4. The germline gives CDR1 LGHDT, CDR2 YNNKEL (reference sequence). The CDR3 DNA reads as TGTGCCAGCAGGGGACAGCACCACGAGCAGTACTTC. This encodes CASRGQHHEQYF.

The table lists this clonotype with a few counts. V and J are TRBV7-3 and TRBJ2-1; D is undetermined. V was pared by 6 bases and J by 10 bases, with 19 bases between. This CDR3 has 14 amino acids. In germline, CDR1 is SGHTA, CDR2 FQGTGA. CDR3 region: CASSPSGGPTEQFF. The CDR3 DNA reads TGTGCCAGCAGTCCTAGTGGTGGTCCCACCGAGCAGTTCTTC.

The gene calls are TRBV11-2 and TRBJ2-5; 7 bases map to TRBD1. Germline V gene data show CDR1 as SGHAT and CDR2 as FQNNGV. This CDR3 comprises 15 residues. The V segment lost 2 bases and the J segment 1 base; nucleotides outside the gene matches: 4. The CDR3 here is CASSLRGPLQETQYF. In nucleotides, the CDR3 is TGTGCCAGCAGCTTAAGGGGGCCACTCCAAGAGACCCAGTACTTC.

This sequence joins TRBV12-3 or TRBV12-4 and TRBJ2-3; the D gene is possibly TRBD2 (6 bases). This CDR3 region has 14 residues. The germline V and J ends were trimmed by 7 bases and 2 bases, with 13 bases remaining between them. CDR3 DNA sequence: TGTGCCAGCACCCTTCGGACTACCACAGATACGCAGTATTTT. Protein sequence: CASTLRTTTDTQYF.

The chain combines TRBV4-1 with TRBJ2-1, with D perhaps TRBD2 (6 bases). Trimming removed 0 bases from V and 3 bases from J, with 12 bases in between. This CDR3 is 16 amino acids long. Looked up from germline, CDR1 is MGHRA and CDR2 is YSYEKL. Here the CDR3 DNA reads TGCGCCAGCAGCCAAGATCGGGGAGGCGGCTACAATGAGCAGTTCTTC. This sequence encodes CASSQDRGGGYNEQFF.

The rearrangement links TRBV3-1 to TRBJ2-7, with unresolved D. There are 12 residues in the CDR3. The germline V gene has CDR1 LGHDT and CDR2 YNNKEL (reference sequence). Trimming left V 2 bases short and J 2 bases short, with 4 bases between. The CDR3 is CASSQSPYEQYV. The CDR3 nucleotides read TGTGCCAGCAGCCAATCCCCCTACGAGCAGTACGTC.

This clonotype was seen more than once but under ten times. The chain uses TRBV6-2 or TRBV6-3 and TRBJ1-5; a weak D match, TRBD1 (6 bases). CDR1 and CDR2 from the germline V gene are MNHEY and SVGEGT. CDR3 length: 16 amino acids. Trimming pared 6 bases from V and 7 bases from J, leaving 22 bases between. The chain's CDR3 is CASSNARDRGGQPQHF. CDR3 in DNA: TGTGCCAGCAGCAACGCTCGGGACCGTGGGGGCCAGCCCCAGCATTTT.

This clonotype has a handful of counts. The chain has TRBV5-1 and TRBJ2-7, with D perhaps given as TRBD1 or TRBD2 (5 bases each). CDR1 is SGHRS, CDR2 YFSETQ, per germline. Trimming took off 4 bases at V and 2 bases at J, with 22 bases between the two ends. CDR3 length: 17 residues. The CDR3 sequence is CASSPNPGPLEPYEQYF. The CDR3 DNA reads TGCGCCAGCAGCCCCAATCCGGGACCCCTGGAGCCCTACGAGCAGTACTTC.

This clonotype occurred a few times. The chain uses TRBV6-5 and TRBJ2-3; D possibly matches TRBD1 or TRBD2 (5 bases each). V lost 0 bases and J 0 bases, leaving 10 bases between the germline ends. Germline V gene data show CDR1 as MNHEY and CDR2 as SVGAGI. This CDR3 has 16 amino acids. This CDR3 reads CASSYSGRVSTDTQYF. CDR3 DNA sequence: TGTGCCAGCAGTTACTCGGGGCGGGTCAGCACAGATACGCAGTATTTT.

This clonotype has ten or more counts. The V gene is TRBV11-3, the J gene TRBJ2-2; 7 bases line up with TRBD2. The CDR3 is made up of 13 amino acids. The V gene end was trimmed by 5 bases and the J gene end by 4 bases; junction bases not matched to a gene: 1. CDR1 SGHNT and CDR2 YENEEA come from the germline V gene. The CDR3 coding sequence is TGTGCCAGCAGCCTAGCGGTCACCGGGGAGCTGTTTTTT. Its protein is CASSLAVTGELFF.

This chain uses TRBV6-5 with TRBJ1-3, with D hard to call. Trimming shortened V by 2 bases and J by 0 bases, and 2 bases separated the two germline ends. CDR1 MNHEY and CDR2 SVGAGI come from the germline V gene. This CDR3 has 13 residues. This CDR3 is CASSYDSGNTIYF. The CDR3 DNA reads TGTGCCAGCAGTTACGACTCTGGAAACACCATATATTTT.

This clonotype was found once. The chain joins TRBV12-3 or TRBV12-4 to TRBJ2-1; D uncertain. Deletions cut 3 bases from V and 4 bases from J, with 10 bases between. The CDR3 is 14 residues long. CDR3 sequence reads: CASSFGPPYNEQFF. The CDR3 DNA reads TGTGCCAGCAGTTTTGGTCCGCCATACAATGAGCAGTTCTTC.

This clonotype was observed a handful of times. The chain employs TRBV6-5 and TRBJ2-2; D possibly matches TRBD1 or TRBD2 (5 bases each). V shed 7 bases and J shed 5 bases, with 14 bases lying between them. Germline loops: CDR1 MNHEY, CDR2 SVGAGI. This CDR3 contains 14 residues. The CDR3 is CASTSGGWTGELFF. The CDR3 DNA follows: TGTGCCAGCACCTCTGGGGGTTGGACCGGGGAGCTGTTTTTT.

In its sample, this clonotype was seen many times. V is TRBV20-1 and J is TRBJ2-3; 8 nucleotides line up with TRBD1. The CDR3 runs to 14 residues. J was trimmed by 1 base and V by 5 bases; bases with no gene match: 5. The germline CDR1 and CDR2 sequences are DFQATT and SNEGSKA (reference sequence). The CDR3 loop is CSASQGAGTDTQYF. In nucleotides, the CDR3 is TGCAGTGCTTCTCAGGGGGCCGGCACAGATACGCAGTATTTT.

The V call is TRBV20-1, the J call TRBJ2-1; TRBD2 is a possible D gene (6 bases). Germline CDR1 is DFQATT and CDR2 is SNEGSKA (reference sequence). The CDR3 is 13 amino acids. V was clipped by 5 bases and J by 5 bases, with 13 bases between them. This chain's CDR3 is CSARLAPNNEQFF. The CDR3 coding sequence is TGCAGTGCTCGGCTAGCGCCGAACAATGAGCAGTTCTTC.